This TCR beta chain is drawn from a study of cytomegalovirus exposure and HLA in healthy donors. The CDR3 sequence is 17 residues long. With V trimmed by 1 base and J by 4 bases, 7 bases remained unmatched. CDR1 LGHNA and CDR2 YNFKEQ come from the germline V gene. It was with 60 Vbeta and 13 Jbeta primers that the PCR ran. TCRdb keeps only in-frame clones here, not all; method: immunoSEQ multiplex PCR. The repertoire holds about 190,000 clones, around nine tenths seen once, with under 2% in the top ten. This sequence joins TRBV4-2 and TRBJ2-5; 12 nucleotides agree with TRBD2. Sequenced material: PBMCs. This TCR was recovered from a woman in her late teens or twenties in good health and CMV-seronegative. CDR3 nucleotide sequence: TGTGCCAGCAGCCAAGGGACTAGCGGGATAAGGGTAGAGACCCAGTACTTC. It encodes CASSQGTSGIRVETQYF.